This T cell receptor beta chain comes out of a study of response to subunit inactivated influenza vaccine. TCRdb recomputed calls from the RT-PCR reads with MiXCR, one row per CDR3 protein. The top ten clones hold 11% of a sample with around 650,000 distinct CDR3 sequences, approximately 14% of them seen once. Germline V gene data show CDR1 as MNHEY and CDR2 as SVGAGI. The CDR3 contains 11 residues. V lost 6 bases and J lost 5, with 6 bases in between. There are a few counts of this clonotype. Its antigen remains unknown. Study-wide results and limits: The authors offered the suggestion that each seasonal influenza vaccination recruits few new T cells.

The TCR comes from a man over 45 who received an inactivated influenza vaccine. The gene calls are TRBV6-5 and TRBJ2-3; D is uncertain. The sample consisted of PBMCs from blood, taken 11 to 12 days after vaccination. The CDR3 DNA reads TGTGCCAGCAGATTAGTAGATACGCAGTATTTT. This encodes CASRLVDTQYF.